Below are 15 T cell receptor beta chains sequenced from a single sample in a study of post-analysis software for immune sequencing data (dated by TCRdb to the mid-2010s). On the study overall, not on this receptor specifically: Patients showed significantly higher frequencies than controls for roughly five TRBV segments, among them TRBV5-6, TRBV5-1 and TRBV20-1.

Libraries were built with PCR. Sequencer: Illumina HiSeq 2500. Unique molecular identifiers were incorporated into TCR beta cDNA libraries to reduce PCR and sequencing biases. TCRdb reprocessed the public reads (quality trimming at Q25 with fastp, clone calling with MiXCR) and kept in-frame beta chains. Rows with a matching CDR3 protein are joined into one entry that keeps the most common DNA and genes. The sample table lists about 820,000 distinct CDR3 sequences, about 53% of them with a count of one. Together, the top ten hold 4% to 5.5% of the sample. These receptors' targets are unknown. The sequencing input was blood. Receptors were obtained from a girl aged 10 to 17 with multiple sclerosis.

J is TRBJ2-3 and V is TRBV7-9, with D tentatively TRBD1 (6 bases). V was cut by 3 bases and J by 2 bases, with 12 bases left in between. From germline, CDR1 is SEHNR and CDR2 FQNEAQ (reference sequence). The CDR3 consists of 15 residues. CDR3 coding DNA: TGTGCCAGCAGCTTGACAGGAGCACACACAGATACGCAGTATTTT. Its protein product is CASSLTGAHTDTQYF.

The chain recombines TRBV5-1 with TRBJ2-1, with D perhaps TRBD1 (6 bases). The J call may not be correct, given that the DNA end is closer to TRBJ2-7. Germline V CDR1 and CDR2: SGHRS, YFSETQ. The CDR3 length is 18 residues. The DNA of the CDR3 is TGCGCCAGCAGCCCCTTCCCGCTAGGACAGCCGTCCTACAATGAGCAGTACTTC. This translates into CASSPFPLGQPSYNEQYF.

The chain combines TRBV29-1 with TRBJ2-1, with D possibly being TRBD1 (6 bases). Germline assignment: CDR1 SQVTM and CDR2 ANQGSEA. The V end was cut by 2 bases, the J end by 7 bases, with 33 bases between. This CDR3 is 20 amino acids long. CDR3 region: CSVEKNLPFESGAFWNEQFF. Written as DNA, the CDR3 is TGCAGCGTTGAAAAAAACCTTCCGTTCGAGTCAGGGGCATTTTGGAATGAGCAGTTCTTC.

The V gene is TRBV11-1, the J gene TRBJ2-2; the D gene is possibly TRBD2 (5 bases). Per the germline V gene, CDR1 is SGHAT and CDR2 is FQDESV (reference sequence). V lost 3 bases, J lost 3 bases, and 11 bases lay in between. CDR3 length: 15 amino acids. CDR3: CASSLTGIDTGELFF. CDR3 DNA sequence: TGTGCCAGCAGCTTGACGGGAATAGACACCGGGGAGCTGTTTTTT.

This clonotype was observed a few times. The chain links TRBV7-9 to TRBJ2-1, with 7 bases aligning to TRBD1. The trim removed 4 bases at V and 8 bases at J, leaving 5 bases unmatched. This CDR3 contains 13 residues. Germline V gene sequence: CDR1 SEHNR, CDR2 FQNEAQ (reference sequence). CDR3 residues: CASSSDRAYEQFF. CDR3 sequence (DNA): TGTGCCAGCAGCTCAGACAGGGCATATGAGCAGTTCTTC.

The CDR3 reads CASSVRRDFQETQYF. The DNA of the CDR3 is TGTGCCAGCAGCGTGCGCCGGGACTTCCAAGAGACCCAGTACTTC. The V call is TRBV9, the J call TRBJ2-5, with D tentatively TRBD2 (6 bases). V was shortened by 2 bases and J by 1 base, with 12 bases between the two germline ends. This CDR3 has 15 amino acids. From germline, CDR1 is SGDLS and CDR2 YYNGEE.

This chain connects TRBV3-1 to TRBJ2-1, with D tentatively TRBD2 (5 bases). Trimming cost V 0 bases and J 0 bases, with 15 bases left between them. The CDR3 is 18 residues long. Per the germline V gene, CDR1 is LGHDT and CDR2 is YNNKEL (reference sequence). The CDR3 DNA is TGTGCCAGCAGCCAAGATCCTAGCCGCCTAAGCTCCTACAATGAGCAGTTCTTC. Its protein is CASSQDPSRLSSYNEQFF.

This clonotype was observed a few times. The V and J genes are TRBV7-2 and TRBJ1-2; perhaps TRBD1 as D (6 bases). The CDR3 covers 15 residues. V gave up 5 bases and J gave up 4 bases, with 17 bases separating them. Per the germline V gene, CDR1 is SGHTA and CDR2 is FQGNSA. The CDR3 DNA reads TGTGCCAGCAGCGTTACAGGGAGGTCGGGCTATGGCTACACCTTC. It specifies CASSVTGRSGYGYTF. Complete variable domain (other parts from reference TRBV7-2 and TRBJ1-2): GAGVSQSPSNKVTEKGKDVELRCDPISGHTALYWYRQSLGQGLEFLIYFQGNSAPDKSGLPSDRFSAERTGGSVSTLTIQRTQQEDSAVYLCASSVTGRSGYGYTFGSGTRLTVV.

This chain uses TRBV7-3 with TRBJ1-1; D gene uncertain. CDR1 is SGHTA, CDR2 FQGTGA, per germline. Deletions cut 2 bases from V and 1 base from J, with 8 bases between. The CDR3 has 14 amino acids. The CDR3 bases are TGTGCCAGCAGCTTATACCCAGGGAACACTGAAGCTTTCTTT. It is translated as CASSLYPGNTEAFF.

V usage is TRBV20-1 and J usage is TRBJ2-5; TRBD2 matches 10 bases. CDR3 length: 14 amino acids. With 2 bases clipped from V and 5 bases from J, the junction kept 5 bases outside the gene matches. Germline values: CDR1 DFQATT, CDR2 SNEGSKA (reference sequence). For the CDR3, the DNA is TGCAGTGCTAGAAGCGGGAGGGCTGTGGAGACCCAGTACTTC. As protein: CSARSGRAVETQYF.

The rearrangement uses TRBV20-1 and TRBJ2-7; 9 bases agree with TRBD2. Germline-derived CDR1 and CDR2 are DFQATT and SNEGSKA (reference sequence). Losses at the gene ends were 6 bases for V and 6 bases for J; bases not matched to a gene: 15. This CDR3 comprises 15 residues. This chain's CDR3 is CSAQDGASGTFEQYF. CDR3 nucleotide sequence: TGCAGTGCCCAAGATGGGGCTAGCGGGACCTTCGAGCAGTACTTC.

The V call is TRBV29-1, the J call TRBJ2-7, with 7 nucleotides matching TRBD1. V was pared by 4 bases and J by 0 bases, with 6 bases of the junction left unmatched. The V gene's germline CDR1 is SQVTM and CDR2 ANQGSEA. This CDR3 region has 14 residues. Written as DNA, the CDR3 is TGCAGCGTTGCATCGGGACAGCTCTCCTACGAGCAGTACTTC. Its protein product is CSVASGQLSYEQYF.

This clonotype was seen more than once but under ten times. The V and J genes are TRBV5-4 and TRBJ2-5; possibly TRBD1 for D (6 bases). V gave up 1 base and J gave up 4 bases, with 14 bases separating them. CDR1 is SGHNT and CDR2 is YYREEE in the germline V gene (reference sequence). The CDR3 has 15 amino acids. CDR3 sequence (DNA): TGTGCCAGCAGCTTGACCCCGGGACATGGAGAGACCCAGTACTTC. It specifies CASSLTPGHGETQYF.

The rearrangement joins TRBV5-1 to TRBJ1-1; no reliable D call. CDR1 and CDR2 (germline): SGHRS, YFSETQ. The CDR3 length is 14 residues. Trimming took off 0 bases at V and 0 bases at J, with 6 bases between the two ends. The CDR3, as DNA: TGCGCCAGCAGCTTGGCCACAGTGAACACTGAAGCTTTCTTT. This encodes CASSLATVNTEAFF.

This sequence joins TRBV30 and TRBJ1-2; D not certain. The germline V gene has CDR1 GTSNPN and CDR2 SVGIG (reference sequence). The CDR3 consists of 15 residues. V was cut by 1 base and J by 7 bases, with 19 bases left in between. Written as DNA, the CDR3 is TGTGCCTGGAGTGCGGGTGGCACCCACACAGTTGGCTACACCTTC. Translation: CAWSAGGTHTVGYTF.